Listed below are T cell receptor beta chains from one sample, sequenced in a study of OX40 agonist ivuxolimab in advanced cancers. Produced via immunoSEQ multiplex PCR; TCRdb's table is partial and in-frame only. The sample has tens of thousands of clones, around 80% seen once; the top ten hold 15% to 20%. The source material was CD4+ or CD8+ T cells sorted from blood, sampled in a trial of the OX40 agonist ivuxolimab. These receptors came from an adult with an advanced solid tumor such as melanoma, head and neck, liver or kidney cancer. CDR3s include the opening cysteine and the closing phenylalanine or tryptophan. D genes are given only for firm matches. Size is omitted from some rows. Given values are once, few, many or a class for expanded clones.

TRBD2	TRBV10-3	TRBJ2-2	.	CAISETSGSTGELFF	TGTGCCATCAGTGAAACTAGCGGGAGTACCGGGGAGCTGTTTTTT
.	TRBV5-6	TRBJ1-1	.	CASSLSGFGLAEAFF	TGTGCCAGCAGCTTATCAGGTTTCGGGTTGGCTGAAGCTTTCTTT
TRBD1	TRBV2	TRBJ1-5	.	CASSGVDRVDNQPQHF	TGTGCCAGCAGTGGAGTCGACAGGGTGGACAATCAGCCCCAGCATTTT
.	TRBV7-9	TRBJ2-3	.	CASSLVSYTDTQYF	TGTGCCAGCAGCTTGGTGTCTTATACAGATACGCAGTATTTT
.	TRBV19	TRBJ2-7	.	CASSTGTVEQYF	TGTGCCAGTAGTACCGGGACGGTGGAGCAGTACTTC
.	TRBV4-1	TRBJ1-1	.	CASREVMNTEAFF	TGCGCCAGCCGGGAAGTCATGAACACTGAAGCTTTCTTT
TRBD2	TRBV5-6	TRBJ2-7	.	CASSLGTSGGPGEQYF	TGTGCCAGCAGCTTAGGTACTAGCGGAGGCCCTGGGGAGCAGTACTTC
.	TRBV9	TRBJ2-2	.	CASSEGSWTGELFF	TGTGCCAGCAGCGAGGGGAGTTGGACCGGGGAGCTGTTTTTT
.	TRBV27	TRBJ1-5	few	CASSLWAAENQPQHF	TGTGCCAGCAGTTTATGGGCAGCCGAGAATCAGCCCCAGCATTTT
.	TRBV19	TRBJ1-5	.	CASSIDLGDGQPQHF	TGTGCCAGTAGTATAGATTTAGGGGACGGTCAGCCCCAGCATTTT
.	TRBV7-8	TRBJ2-1	.	CASSLGVLSYNEQFF	TGTGCCAGCAGCTTAGGGGTCCTCTCCTACAATGAGCAGTTCTTC
.	TRBV6-5	TRBJ1-2	.	CASSYITGYGYTF	TGTGCCAGCAGTTACATAACAGGGTATGGCTACACCTTC
TRBD1	TRBV11-3	TRBJ2-1	.	CASSSRQGARYNEQFF	TGTGCCAGCAGCTCCAGACAGGGGGCGCGGTACAATGAGCAGTTCTTC
TRBD1	TRBV11-3	TRBJ2-1	.	CASSSYRGQLNEQFF	TGTGCCAGCAGCTCTTACAGGGGGCAGCTGAATGAGCAGTTCTTC
.	TRBV11-2	TRBJ2-7	.	CASSSPYEQYF	TGTGCCAGCAGCTCTCCCTACGAGCAGTACTTC
.	TRBV7-9	TRBJ2-1	.	CASSSGANEQFF	TGTGCCAGCAGCTCGGGGGCGAATGAGCAGTTCTTC
TRBD2	TRBV12-5	TRBJ2-7	.	CASGLEAGGPYEQYF	TGTGCTAGTGGTTTGGAAGCGGGAGGGCCCTACGAGCAGTACTTC
.	TRBV19	TRBJ1-2	.	CASKGGGYTF	TGTGCCAGTAAGGGGGGCGGCTACACCTTC
.	TRBV14	TRBJ2-7	.	CASSQDGGEGAYEQYF	TGTGCCAGCAGCCAAGATGGTGGGGAAGGGGCCTACGAGCAGTACTTC
.	TRBV28	TRBJ2-1	.	CARGDNEQFF	TGTGCCAGAGGGGACAATGAGCAGTTCTTC
.	TRBV5-4	TRBJ2-7	.	CASSLSDYEQYF	TGTGCCAGCAGCTTGTCAGATTACGAGCAGTACTTC